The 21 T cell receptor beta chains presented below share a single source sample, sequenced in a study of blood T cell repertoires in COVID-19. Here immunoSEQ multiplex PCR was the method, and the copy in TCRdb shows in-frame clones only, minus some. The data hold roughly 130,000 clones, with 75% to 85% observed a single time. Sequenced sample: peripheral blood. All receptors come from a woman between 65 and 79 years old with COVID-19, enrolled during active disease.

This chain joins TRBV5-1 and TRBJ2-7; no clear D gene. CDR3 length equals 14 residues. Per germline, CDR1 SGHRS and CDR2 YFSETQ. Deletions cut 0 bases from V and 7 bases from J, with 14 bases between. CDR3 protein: CASSLEGSPREQYF. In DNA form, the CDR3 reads TGCGCCAGCAGCTTGGAAGGCAGTCCGCGGGAGCAGTACTTC.

CDR3 sequence reads: CARSLGAGPGYEQYF. The CDR3 DNA sequence: TGTGCCAGAAGCTTGGGGGCGGGGCCGGGGTACGAGCAGTACTTC. V and J are TRBV5-3 and TRBJ2-7; tentative D call: TRBD2 (6 bases). TRBV5-3 is sorted into the ORF group, with uncertain function. V gave up 0 bases and J gave up 4 bases, with 14 bases separating them. The CDR3 sequence is 15 residues long.

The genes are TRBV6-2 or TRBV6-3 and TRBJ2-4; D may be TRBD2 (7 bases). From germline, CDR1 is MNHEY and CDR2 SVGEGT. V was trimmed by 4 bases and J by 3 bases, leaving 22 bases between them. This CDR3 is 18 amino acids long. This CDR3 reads CASSSNPRTGGHKNIQYF. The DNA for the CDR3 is TGTGCCAGCAGTTCCAACCCCCGTACCGGGGGGCACAAAAACATTCAGTACTTC.

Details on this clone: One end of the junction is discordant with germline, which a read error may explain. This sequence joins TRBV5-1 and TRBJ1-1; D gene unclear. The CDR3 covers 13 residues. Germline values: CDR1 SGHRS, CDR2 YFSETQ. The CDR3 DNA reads TGCGCCAGCAGCCCCGGGTTTACTGCTGAAGGTTTCTTT. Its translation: CASSPGFTAEGFF.

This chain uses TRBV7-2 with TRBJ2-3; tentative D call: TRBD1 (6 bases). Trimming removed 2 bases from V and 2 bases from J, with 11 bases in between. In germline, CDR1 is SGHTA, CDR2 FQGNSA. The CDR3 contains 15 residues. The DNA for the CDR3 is TGTGCCAGCAGCTTAAGGGGGTCAGCCACAGATACGCAGTATTTT. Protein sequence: CASSLRGSATDTQYF.

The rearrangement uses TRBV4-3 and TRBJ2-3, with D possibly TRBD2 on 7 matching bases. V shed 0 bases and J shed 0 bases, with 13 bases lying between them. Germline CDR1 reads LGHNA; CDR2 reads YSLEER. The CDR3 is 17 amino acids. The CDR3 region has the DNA TGCGCCAGCAGCCAAGATGCCCGGGGGGCTAGCACAGATACGCAGTATTTT. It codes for CASSQDARGASTDTQYF.

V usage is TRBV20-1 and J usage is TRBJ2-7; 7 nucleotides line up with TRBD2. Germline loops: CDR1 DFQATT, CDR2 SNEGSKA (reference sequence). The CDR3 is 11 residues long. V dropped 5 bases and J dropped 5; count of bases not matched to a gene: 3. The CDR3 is CSARLAHEQYF. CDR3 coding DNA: TGCAGTGCTCGACTAGCCCACGAGCAGTACTTC.

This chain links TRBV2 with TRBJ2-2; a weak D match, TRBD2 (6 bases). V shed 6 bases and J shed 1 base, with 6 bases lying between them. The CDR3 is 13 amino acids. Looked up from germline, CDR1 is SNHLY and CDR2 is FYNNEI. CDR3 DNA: TGTGCCAGCAGGCGGGAGAACACCGGGGAGCTGTTTTTT. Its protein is CASRRENTGELFF.

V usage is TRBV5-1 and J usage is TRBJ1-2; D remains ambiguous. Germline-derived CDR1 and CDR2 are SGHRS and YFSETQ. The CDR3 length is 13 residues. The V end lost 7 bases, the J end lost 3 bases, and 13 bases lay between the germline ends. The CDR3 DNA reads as TGCGCCAGCGCGGGAAAAGCTGACTATGGCTACACCTTC. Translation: CASAGKADYGYTF.

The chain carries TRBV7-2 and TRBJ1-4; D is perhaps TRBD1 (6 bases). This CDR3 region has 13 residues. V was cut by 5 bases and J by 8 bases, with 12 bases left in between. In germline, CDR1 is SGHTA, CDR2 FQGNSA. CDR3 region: CASSPVTGEKLFF. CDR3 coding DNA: TGTGCCAGCAGCCCCGTTACAGGGGAAAAACTGTTTTTT.

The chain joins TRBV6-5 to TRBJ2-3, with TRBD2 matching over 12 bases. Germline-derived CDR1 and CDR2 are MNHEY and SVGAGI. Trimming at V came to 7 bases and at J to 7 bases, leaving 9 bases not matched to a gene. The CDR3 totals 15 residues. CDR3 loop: CASTVTSGGPNTQYF. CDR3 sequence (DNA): TGTGCCAGCACCGTGACTAGCGGGGGCCCAAATACGCAGTATTTT.

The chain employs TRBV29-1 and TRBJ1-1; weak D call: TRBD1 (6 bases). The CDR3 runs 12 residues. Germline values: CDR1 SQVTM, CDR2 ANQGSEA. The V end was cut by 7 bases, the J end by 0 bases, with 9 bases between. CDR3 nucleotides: TGCAGCGCCGGACAGCTGAACACTGAAGCTTTCTTT. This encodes CSAGQLNTEAFF.

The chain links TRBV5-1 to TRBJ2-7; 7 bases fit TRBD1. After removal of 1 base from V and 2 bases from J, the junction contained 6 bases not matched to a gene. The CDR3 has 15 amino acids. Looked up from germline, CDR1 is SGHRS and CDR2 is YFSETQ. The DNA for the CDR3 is TGCGCCAGCAGCTTGAGACAGGGAAATACCTACGAGCAGTACTTC. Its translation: CASSLRQGNTYEQYF. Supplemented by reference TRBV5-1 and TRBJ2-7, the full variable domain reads KAGVTQTPRYLIKTRGQQVTLSCSPISGHRSVSWYQQTPGQGLQFLFEYFSETQRNKGNFPGRFSGRQFSNSRSEMNVSTLELGDSALYLCASSLRQGNTYEQYFGPGTRLTVT.

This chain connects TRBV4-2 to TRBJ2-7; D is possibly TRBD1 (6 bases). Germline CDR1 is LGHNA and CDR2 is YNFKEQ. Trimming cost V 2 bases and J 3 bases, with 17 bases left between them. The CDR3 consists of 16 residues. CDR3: CASSQNGKGQSYEQYF. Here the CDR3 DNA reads TGTGCCAGCAGCCAAAATGGGAAAGGACAGAGCTACGAGCAGTACTTC.

The DNA of the CDR3 is TGTGCCAGCAGCCCCACACACCGGGACACTGAAGCTTTCTTT. Protein product: CASSPTHRDTEAFF. The rearrangement uses TRBV7-9 and TRBJ1-1; D is undetermined. Trimming removed 5 bases at V and 3 bases at J, with 13 bases between. Germline CDR1 is SEHNR and CDR2 is FQNEAQ (reference sequence). The CDR3 has 14 residues. The whole variable domain, filled in from reference TRBV7-9 and TRBJ1-1, reads DTGVSQNPRHKITKRGQNVTFRCDPISEHNRLYWYRQTLGQGPEFLTYFQNEAQLEKSRLLSDRFSAERPKGSFSTLEIQRTEQGDSAMYLCASSPTHRDTEAFFGQGTRLTVV.

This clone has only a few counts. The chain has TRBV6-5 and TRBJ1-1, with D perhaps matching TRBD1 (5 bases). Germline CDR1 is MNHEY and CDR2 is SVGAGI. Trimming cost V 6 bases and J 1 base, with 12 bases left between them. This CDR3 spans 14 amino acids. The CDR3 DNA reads TGTGCCAGCAGGCGAGATACAGGGAACACTGAAGCTTTCTTT. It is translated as CASRRDTGNTEAFF.

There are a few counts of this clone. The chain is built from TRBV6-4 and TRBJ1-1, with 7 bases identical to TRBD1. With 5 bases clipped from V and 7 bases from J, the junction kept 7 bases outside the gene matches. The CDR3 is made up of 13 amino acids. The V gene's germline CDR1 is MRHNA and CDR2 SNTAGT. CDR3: CASSRDSRGEAFF. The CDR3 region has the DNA TGTGCCAGCAGTAGGGACAGTCGAGGTGAAGCTTTCTTT.

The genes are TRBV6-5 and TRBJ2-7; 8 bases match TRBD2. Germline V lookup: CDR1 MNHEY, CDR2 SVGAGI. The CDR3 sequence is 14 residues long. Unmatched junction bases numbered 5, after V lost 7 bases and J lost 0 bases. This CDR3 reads CASTSGGPSYEQYF. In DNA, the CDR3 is TGTGCCAGCACCAGCGGGGGCCCCTCCTACGAGCAGTACTTC.

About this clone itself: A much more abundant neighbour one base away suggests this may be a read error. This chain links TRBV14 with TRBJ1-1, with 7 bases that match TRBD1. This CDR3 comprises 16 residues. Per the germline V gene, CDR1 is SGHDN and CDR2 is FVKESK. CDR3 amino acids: CANSPRQGWSNPEAFF. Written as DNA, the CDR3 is TGTGCCAACAGCCCGAGACAGGGATGGTCGAACCCTGAAGCTTTCTTT.

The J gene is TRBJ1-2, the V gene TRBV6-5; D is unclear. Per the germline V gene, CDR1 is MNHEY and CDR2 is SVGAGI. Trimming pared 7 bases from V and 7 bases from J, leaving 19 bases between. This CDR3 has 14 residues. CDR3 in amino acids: CASTKFDTSTGYTF. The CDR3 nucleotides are TGTGCCAGCACCAAATTCGACACGTCCACTGGCTACACCTTC.

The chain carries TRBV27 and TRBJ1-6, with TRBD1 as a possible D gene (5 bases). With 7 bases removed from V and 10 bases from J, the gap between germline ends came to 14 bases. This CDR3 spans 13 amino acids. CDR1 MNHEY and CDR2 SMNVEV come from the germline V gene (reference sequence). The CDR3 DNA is TGTGCCAGCATGGGTGCCTGGGGCTCACCCCTCCACTTT. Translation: CASMGAWGSPLHF.